One and the same sample provided the 10 T cell receptor beta chains below, sequenced in a study of T cell repertoires in cytomegalovirus infection. MiXCR was run by TCRdb on the reads, yielding one entry per CDR3 protein. The table shows fewer than 550,000 distinct CDR3 sequences, with 30% to 40% occurring only once. Sequencing input: PBMCs. All receptors come from a human donor in good health (CMV status not recorded). Some clones in this sample may be carry-over from other donors' samples.

The genes are TRBV27 and TRBJ2-7, with a weak D call TRBD2 (5 bases). There are 15 residues in the CDR3. Germline lookup yields CDR1 MNHEY and CDR2 SMNVEV (reference sequence). V shed 2 bases and J shed 5 bases, with 16 bases lying between them. The CDR3 bases are TGTGCCAGCAGTTTAACCGACCGGGGAACCGACGAGCAGTACTTC. Protein: CASSLTDRGTDEQYF.

J is TRBJ2-5 and V is TRBV6-5; D remains ambiguous. V was clipped by 4 bases and J by 1 base, with 16 bases between them. This CDR3 has 16 residues. Per the germline V gene, CDR1 is MNHEY and CDR2 is SVGAGI. The CDR3 region has the DNA TGTGCCAGCAGTTCCATCCGACCCCTTCGCCAAGAGACCCAGTACTTC. This encodes CASSSIRPLRQETQYF.

J is TRBJ2-7 and V is TRBV7-1; 8 nucleotides match TRBD1. TRBV7-1 is flagged as an ORF with uncertain function. The CDR3 runs 17 residues. V gave up 5 bases and J gave up 2 bases; unmatched junction bases: 14. The CDR3 sequence: CASSEINRDRSTYEQYF. In nucleotides, the CDR3 is TGTGCCAGCAGCGAGATAAACCGGGACAGGTCCACCTACGAGCAGTACTTC.

This rearrangement joins TRBV12-3 or TRBV12-4 to TRBJ2-3; D is perhaps TRBD1 or TRBD2 (5 bases each). V was pared by 4 bases and J by 14 bases, with 16 bases between. CDR3 length equals 12 residues. CDR3 DNA: TGTGCCAGCAGTTCCCCCCCCGGGGACGCGTATTTT. Its protein is CASSSPPGDAYF.

Concerning this clonotype: This CDR3 fails to terminate in the conserved phenylalanine or tryptophan, so it likely reflects a read error. This chain connects TRBV7-9 to TRBJ1-5; D not certain. Per germline, CDR1 SEHNR and CDR2 FQNEAQ (reference sequence). There are 13 residues in the CDR3. Trimming removed 5 bases at V and 8 bases at J, with 13 bases between. This chain's CDR3 is CASSPESIEPQHC. CDR3 nucleotide sequence: TGTGCCAGCAGCCCAGAATCGATCGAGCCCCAGCATTGT.

In the case of this clonotype: This may come from a read error, since a much larger clone is one base off. This chain connects TRBV7-2 to TRBJ2-7; tentatively, D is TRBD1 (6 bases). The CDR3 is 15 amino acids. Germline V gene data show CDR1 as SGHTA and CDR2 as FQGNSA. CDR3: CASSLTLGAKYERYF. The DNA of the CDR3 is TGTGCCAGCAGCTTGACCTTGGGGGCAAAGTACGAGCGGTACTTC.

The table lists this clonotype with many counts. The chain is built from TRBV7-2 and TRBJ2-1; TRBD2 aligns across 12 bases. Germline CDR1 and CDR2: SGHTA and FQGNSA. CDR3 size: 16 residues. The ends lost 5 bases at V and 6 bases at J; junction bases unmatched: 8. The CDR3 region is CASSPKLAGGPNEQFF. CDR3 in DNA: TGTGCCAGCAGCCCGAAGCTAGCGGGGGGGCCCAATGAGCAGTTCTTC.

This clonotype was found a few times. The CDR3: CASSQDGLQGVGEQYF. DNA for the CDR3: TGTGCCAGCAGCCAAGATGGATTACAGGGGGTAGGGGAGCAGTACTTC. The V and J genes are TRBV4-2 and TRBJ2-7, with TRBD1 identical over 8 bases. The CDR3 is made up of 16 amino acids. The trim removed 0 bases at V and 7 bases at J, leaving 11 bases unmatched. CDR1 and CDR2 from the germline V gene are LGHNA and YNFKEQ.

The chain carries TRBV6-2 or TRBV6-3 and TRBJ1-2; D unclear. This CDR3 is 12 amino acids long. Looked up from germline, CDR1 is MNHEY and CDR2 is SVGEGT. Trimming cost V 4 bases and J 2 bases, with 5 bases left between them. The DNA for the CDR3 is TGTGCCAGCAGTTCCGGAAACTATGGCTACACCTTC. Protein sequence: CASSSGNYGYTF.

With regard to this clonotype: It is likely a read error, because the conserved phenylalanine at the end of the CDR3 is missing. This chain connects TRBV10-2 to TRBJ2-5, with D tentatively TRBD2 (6 bases). The CDR3 sequence is 15 residues long. CDR1 and CDR2 from the germline V gene are WSHSY and SAAADI. CDR3 loop: CASSDLEGLQDTQYC. As DNA, the CDR3 is TGCGCCAGCAGTGATTTGGAGGGACTCCAAGATACCCAGTACTGC.